This TCR beta chain was documented in a study of blood T cells in healthy people across ages. The germline V gene encodes CDR1 DFQATT and CDR2 SNEGSKA (reference sequence). V was shortened by 4 bases and J by 0 bases, with 13 bases between the two germline ends. CDR3 size: 15 residues. Sample-barcoded 5' priming and a J-beta primer mix drove a second PCR of roughly 7 to 11 cycles. TCRdb called the 5' RACE reads again in MiXCR, with one record for every CDR3 protein. The sample lists roughly 2 million distinct CDR3 sequences, around half occurring once. Sequencing was done on a sample of blood. The clonotype was recovered from a woman in her thirties or forties in good health. The rearrangement links TRBV20-1 to TRBJ1-5; maybe TRBD1 (6 bases). The CDR3 DNA sequence: TGCAGTGCTAAGAGGGGGGAGATTAGCAATCAGCCCCAGCATTTT. It yields the protein CSAKRGEISNQPQHF.